This T cell receptor beta chain came from a study of T cell repertoires in cytomegalovirus infection. Study-wide points: In two of eight donors, the top clonotype was HLA-C-restricted CMV-specific.

This clonotype was seen once. Its antigen remains unknown. Each CDR3 protein is one row after TCRdb ran MiXCR on the reads. The sample has around 440,000 distinct CDR3 sequences, approximately 11% seen once. The material sequenced was PBMCs. The TCR comes from a human donor in good health (CMV status not recorded). Some clones in this sample may be carry-over from other donors' samples.

The CDR3, as DNA: TGTGCCAGCAGTGAAAGGGTGAAGGGTTACCAGCCCCAGCATTTT. It codes for CASSERVKGYQPQHF. The chain has TRBV2 and TRBJ1-5; unclear D gene. The V gene's germline CDR1 is SNHLY and CDR2 FYNNEI. V dropped 2 bases and J dropped 7 bases, with 15 bases sitting between them. There are 15 residues in the CDR3.